A single sample is the source of the 5 T cell receptor beta chains below, sequenced in a study of breast tumors, draining lymph nodes, adjacent tissues (dated by TCRdb to the mid-2010s). The library relied on multiplex PCR. Sequencing relied on an Illumina HiSeq 2000. TCRdb took the public reads, trimmed them with fastp at Q25, ran MiXCR for clone calling and kept in-frame beta chains. CDR3 protein duplicates are merged, each entry listing the most common genes and DNA. The sample table holds more than 80,000 distinct CDR3 sequences, of which about 30% were seen once. Of the sample, under 6.5% is held by the ten largest clones. Lymph node samples were obtained from the axillary draining lymph nodes of breast cancer patients. Sequenced sample: axillary lymph node tissue. The source of these receptors is a female donor with breast cancer. Some clones in this sample may be carry-over from other donors' samples.

This clonotype has a count of ten or more. V and J are TRBV6-1 and TRBJ2-7, with D perhaps TRBD2 (6 bases). CDR1 MNHNS and CDR2 SASEGT come from the germline V gene. The CDR3 covers 13 residues. Trimming removed 4 bases from V and 3 bases from J, with 10 bases in between. In DNA form, the CDR3 reads TGTGCCAGCAGTGCCGGGACTCACTACGAGCAGTACTTC. It codes for CASSAGTHYEQYF.

This clonotype was observed a few times. This may come from a read error, since a much larger clone is one base off. J is TRBJ2-3 and V is TRBV5-6, with a weak D call TRBD2 (5 bases). The length of the CDR3 is 15 residues. From germline, CDR1 is SGHDT and CDR2 YYEEEE. V was trimmed by 2 bases and J by 4 bases, leaving 14 bases between them. The CDR3 protein is CASSFPWAGADTQYF. The CDR3 coding sequence is TGTGCCAGCAGCTTCCCATGGGCGGGCGCAGATACGCAGTATTTT.

This clonotype was seen ten or more times. Mismatch with germline at one junction end may stem from a read error. The chain links TRBV20-1 to TRBJ2-7; a possible D gene is TRBD1 (6 bases). The CDR3 extends over 11 amino acids. Germline loops: CDR1 DFQATT, CDR2 SNEGSKA (reference sequence). The CDR3 nucleotides are TGCAGTGCTAGTGAACAGGGACCCCCTCCCTTC. Encoded protein: CSASEQGPPPF.

The sample holds many counts of this clonotype. The J gene is TRBJ1-2, the V gene TRBV6-5; D is possibly TRBD1 (6 bases). V lost 0 bases to trimming and J lost 4 bases, with 15 bases between them. Germline CDR1 reads MNHEY; CDR2 reads SVGAGI. CDR3 length equals 16 residues. The CDR3 coding sequence is TGTGCCAGCAGTTACTCGAACCGGGGGCCAAGCTATGGCTACACCTTC. It is translated as CASSYSNRGPSYGYTF.

This clonotype has at least ten counts. V gene TRBV5-1 combines with J gene TRBJ1-3, with TRBD1 as a possible D gene (6 bases). CDR1 is SGHRS, CDR2 YFSETQ, per germline. Trimming cost V 0 bases and J 0 bases, with 10 bases left between them. The CDR3 runs to 16 residues. The CDR3 loop is CASSLEDSYSGNTIYF. The CDR3 nucleotides read TGCGCCAGCAGCTTGGAGGACAGCTACTCTGGAAACACCATATATTTT.